Shown below are 19 T cell receptor beta chains from a single sample sequenced in a study of control samples from healthy donors and cancer patients. TCRdb keeps only in-frame clones here, not all; method: immunoSEQ multiplex PCR. Here the sample spans approximately 170,000 clones, around 91% being singletons. Specimen: blood. The receptors derive from a woman in her twenties or thirties in good health.

The gene calls are TRBV24-1 and TRBJ1-1; D may be TRBD1 (5 bases). CDR1 KGHDR and CDR2 SFDVKD come from the germline V gene. Trimming took 0 bases from V and 7 from J, leaving 5 bases between them. There are 12 residues in the CDR3. DNA for the CDR3: TGTGCCACCAGTGATTTGCAGGGTGAAGCTTTCTTT. Translating it yields CATSDLQGEAFF.

This chain connects TRBV7-9 to TRBJ2-1; possible D gene TRBD2, 6 bases. CDR1 and CDR2 (germline): SEHNR, FQNEAQ (reference sequence). The CDR3 totals 15 residues. V lost 1 base and J 2 bases, leaving 9 bases between the germline ends. CDR3 bases: TGTGCCAGCAGCTTAGTGGGGGGACCCTACAATGAGCAGTTCTTC. Protein: CASSLVGGPYNEQFF.

This sequence joins TRBV19 and TRBJ1-4; 10 bases map to TRBD1. The germline V gene encodes CDR1 LNHDA and CDR2 SQIVND (reference sequence). This CDR3 has 15 residues. V lost 3 bases and J lost 6; bases outside the gene matches: 4. The CDR3: CASSMTGGRHEKLFF. The CDR3 bases are TGTGCCAGTAGTATGACAGGGGGCCGCCATGAAAAACTGTTTTTT. Supplemented by reference TRBV19 and TRBJ1-4, the full variable domain reads DGGITQSPKYLFRKEGQNVTLSCEQNLNHDAMYWYRQDPGQGLRLIYYSQIVNDFQKGDIAEGYSVSREKKESFPLTVTSAQKNPTAFYLCASSMTGGRHEKLFFGSGTQLSVL.

The rearrangement joins TRBV16 to TRBJ1-4, with TRBD1 identical over 9 bases. Germline loops: CDR1 KGHSY, CDR2 FQNENV. The CDR3 sequence is 15 residues long. V was clipped by 5 bases and J by 0 bases; unmatched bases: 1. CDR3 sequence reads: CASSRQGATNEKLFF. The DNA for the CDR3 is TGTGCCAGCAGCAGACAGGGGGCAACTAATGAAAAACTGTTTTTT.

CDR3: CASSEGTSMNTEAFF. CDR3 nucleotides: TGCGCCAGCAGTGAGGGCACCTCCATGAACACTGAAGCTTTCTTT. The chain has TRBV10-1 and TRBJ1-1; no clear D gene. Per germline, CDR1 WNHNN and CDR2 SYGVQD (reference sequence). Trimming removed 2 bases at V and 0 bases at J, with 10 bases between. The CDR3 loop spans 15 amino acids.

This chain links TRBV4-1 with TRBJ1-2; 11 bases line up with TRBD1. The CDR3 consists of 14 residues. Germline-derived CDR1 and CDR2 are MGHRA and YSYEKL. With V trimmed by 1 base and J by 5 bases, 0 bases remained unmatched. CDR3 nucleotides: TGCGCCAGCAGCCAAGGGGACAGGGGGTATGGCTACACCTTC. Translated: CASSQGDRGYGYTF.

Written as DNA, the CDR3 is TGTGCCAGCAGCTGGGAGGAGTACGAGCAGTACTTC. It is translated as CASSWEEYEQYF. The rearrangement joins TRBV11-2 to TRBJ2-7, with D maybe TRBD2 (6 bases). Germline-derived CDR1 and CDR2 are SGHAT and FQNNGV. Trimming shortened V by 4 bases and J by 4 bases, and 8 bases separated the two germline ends. CDR3 size: 12 residues. Full variable domain (rest looked up from reference TRBV11-2 and TRBJ2-7): EAGVAQSPRYKIIEKRQSVAFWCNPISGHATLYWYQQILGQGPKLLIQFQNNGVVDDSQLPKDRFSAERLKGVDSTLKIQPAKLEDSAVYLCASSWEEYEQYFGPGTRLTVT.

This clone was counted once. CDR3 coding DNA: TGTGCCAGCAGCTTGGAGGTCTACGAGCAGTACTTC. Translating it yields CASSLEVYEQYF. V is TRBV5-6 and J is TRBJ2-7; D call uncertain. Deletions cut 0 bases from V and 3 bases from J, with 4 bases between. Germline-derived CDR1 and CDR2 are SGHDT and YYEEEE. This CDR3 has 12 amino acids.

This chain uses TRBV4-1 with TRBJ1-5; 8 nucleotides agree with TRBD1. CDR1 is MGHRA and CDR2 is YSYEKL in the germline V gene. This CDR3 spans 14 amino acids. The V and J ends lost 0 bases and 5 bases, in that order; junction bases with no gene match: 0. The CDR3 DNA is TGCGCCAGCAGCCAAGACAGGGGGCATCAGCCCCAGCATTTT. Its protein product is CASSQDRGHQPQHF.

Comment on this clone: At one boundary the junction diverges from the germline segment, which might be a read error. V gene TRBV6-1 combines with J gene TRBJ1-3; D is possibly TRBD1 (5 bases). Germline V gives CDR1 MNHNS, CDR2 SASEGT. The CDR3 is made up of 15 amino acids. CDR3 sequence (DNA): TGTGCCAGAAGTGAAAGACAGAACCCTGGAAACACCATATATTTT. This sequence encodes CARSERQNPGNTIYF.

The chain recombines TRBV19 with TRBJ2-4; perhaps TRBD1 as D (5 bases). Trimming pared 3 bases from V and 6 bases from J, leaving 12 bases between. The germline CDR1 and CDR2 sequences are LNHDA and SQIVND (reference sequence). The CDR3 totals 14 residues. The CDR3 bases are TGTGCCAGTAGTATGGCAGGGTCTACAAACATTCAGTACTTC. Protein sequence: CASSMAGSTNIQYF.

V usage is TRBV18 and J usage is TRBJ1-5, with 9 nucleotides matching TRBD1. There are 16 residues in the CDR3. The V and J ends lost 2 bases and 5 bases, in that order; junction bases with no gene match: 7. Looked up from germline, CDR1 is KGHSH and CDR2 is LQKENI. The CDR3 loop is CASSPSKWDRDQPQHF. CDR3 nucleotides: TGTGCCAGCTCACCATCAAAATGGGACAGGGATCAGCCCCAGCATTTT. Full variable domain (missing parts from reference TRBV18 and TRBJ1-5): NAGVMQNPRHLVRRRGQEARLRCSPMKGHSHVYWYRQLPEEGLKFMVYLQKENIIDESGMPKERFSAEFPKEGPSILRIQQVVRGDSAAYFCASSPSKWDRDQPQHFGDGTRLSIL.

This chain joins TRBV25-1 and TRBJ2-1; 9 nucleotides line up with TRBD2. V dropped 5 bases and J dropped 2; count of bases not matched to a gene: 4. This CDR3 has 15 residues. CDR1 and CDR2 from the germline V gene are MGHDK and SYGVNS. DNA for the CDR3: TGTGCCAGCAGTAAGCGGACTAGCGCCTACAATGAGCAGTTCTTC. It specifies CASSKRTSAYNEQFF.

The rearrangement links TRBV12-5 to TRBJ2-5; the match to TRBD1 covers 11 bases. Germline V gene sequence: CDR1 LGHNT, CDR2 FRNRAP. J lost 5 bases, V lost 6 bases, and 5 bases had no gene match. This CDR3 is built from 14 residues. The CDR3 nucleotides are TGTGCTAGTGGCGCCGGGACAGGGGGGGAGACCCAGTACTTC. This encodes CASGAGTGGETQYF.

V usage is TRBV28 and J usage is TRBJ1-1; a possible D gene is TRBD1 (5 bases). The germline V and J ends were trimmed by 6 bases and 5 bases, with 16 bases remaining between them. Germline CDR1 reads MDHEN; CDR2 reads SYDVKM. CDR3 length: 14 amino acids. The CDR3 nucleotides are TGTGCCAGCAGGCTTACAACAGGTTTTACTGAAGCTTTCTTT. Its translation: CASRLTTGFTEAFF.

The chain recombines TRBV2 with TRBJ1-5; D may be TRBD1 (5 bases). The V gene lost 4 bases and the J gene lost 4 bases, with 11 bases spanning the gap. The CDR3 totals 14 residues. Looked up from germline, CDR1 is SNHLY and CDR2 is FYNNEI. The CDR3 here is CASSASGANQPQHF. The CDR3 DNA reads TGTGCCAGCAGTGCCAGTGGGGCAAATCAGCCCCAGCATTTT.

This clone was seen a handful of times. The V gene is TRBV6-4, the J gene TRBJ2-2; D possibly corresponds to TRBD2 (6 bases). CDR1 is MRHNA, CDR2 SNTAGT, per germline. The V and J ends lost 0 bases and 1 base respectively, with 6 bases between them. The CDR3 contains 15 residues. The CDR3 reads CASSDSSGNTGELFF. Here the CDR3 DNA reads TGTGCCAGCAGTGACTCTAGCGGGAACACCGGGGAGCTGTTTTTT.

The chain combines TRBV18 with TRBJ1-1; D ambiguous. Looked up from germline, CDR1 is KGHSH and CDR2 is LQKENI. Trimming left V 2 bases short and J 4 bases short, with 14 bases between. The CDR3 has 15 amino acids. CDR3 loop: CASSPGQQRRTEAFF. As DNA, the CDR3 is TGTGCCAGCTCACCAGGTCAACAGCGGCGCACTGAAGCTTTCTTT.

CDR3 nucleotides: TGTGCCAGCAGCAACAGGGGGCAAGAGACCCAGTACTTC. This encodes CASSNRGQETQYF. The chain recombines TRBV7-2 with TRBJ2-5, with 8 bases lining up with TRBD1. The CDR3 is 13 amino acids. Germline loops: CDR1 SGHTA, CDR2 FQGNSA. V was pared by 5 bases and J by 2 bases, with 1 base of the junction left unmatched.